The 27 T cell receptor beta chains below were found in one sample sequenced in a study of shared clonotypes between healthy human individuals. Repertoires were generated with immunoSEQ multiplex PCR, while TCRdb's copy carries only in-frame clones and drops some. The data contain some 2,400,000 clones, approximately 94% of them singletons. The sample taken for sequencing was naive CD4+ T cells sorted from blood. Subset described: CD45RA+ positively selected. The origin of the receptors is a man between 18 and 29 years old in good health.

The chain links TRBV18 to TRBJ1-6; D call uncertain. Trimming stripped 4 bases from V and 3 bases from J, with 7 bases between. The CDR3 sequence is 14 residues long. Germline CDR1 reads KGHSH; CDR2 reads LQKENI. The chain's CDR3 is CASSQGFYNSPLHF. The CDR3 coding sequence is TGTGCCAGCTCACAGGGTTTCTATAATTCACCCCTCCACTTT.

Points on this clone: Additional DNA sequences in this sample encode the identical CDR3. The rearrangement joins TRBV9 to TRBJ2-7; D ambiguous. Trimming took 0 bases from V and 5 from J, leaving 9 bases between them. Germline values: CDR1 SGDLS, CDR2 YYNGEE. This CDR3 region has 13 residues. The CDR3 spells CASSVGPSNEQYF. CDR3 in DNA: TGTGCCAGCAGCGTAGGCCCCTCTAACGAGCAGTACTTC.

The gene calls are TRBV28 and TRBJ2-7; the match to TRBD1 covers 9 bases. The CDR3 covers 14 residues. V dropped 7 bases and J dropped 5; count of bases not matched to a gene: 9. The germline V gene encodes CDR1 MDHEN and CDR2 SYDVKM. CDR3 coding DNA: TGTGCCAGCACCTTAGGGACAGGGATCCACGAGCAGTACTTC. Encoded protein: CASTLGTGIHEQYF.

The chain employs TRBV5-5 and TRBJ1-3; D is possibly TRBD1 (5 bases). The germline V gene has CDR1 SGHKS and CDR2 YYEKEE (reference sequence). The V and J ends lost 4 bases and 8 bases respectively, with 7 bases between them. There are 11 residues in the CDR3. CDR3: CASSLGDTIYF. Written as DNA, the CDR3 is TGTGCCAGCAGCCTAGGGGACACCATATATTTT.

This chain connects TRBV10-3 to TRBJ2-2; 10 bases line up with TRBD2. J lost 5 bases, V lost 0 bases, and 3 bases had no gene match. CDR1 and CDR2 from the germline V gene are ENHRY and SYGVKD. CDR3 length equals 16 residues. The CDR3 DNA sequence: TGTGCCATCAGTGAGTCCCTAGCGGGAGTTACCGGGGAGCTGTTTTTT. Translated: CAISESLAGVTGELFF.

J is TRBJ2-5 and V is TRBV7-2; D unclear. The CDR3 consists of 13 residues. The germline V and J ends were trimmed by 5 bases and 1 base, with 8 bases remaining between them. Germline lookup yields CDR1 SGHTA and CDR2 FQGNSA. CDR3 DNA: TGTGCCAGCAGCCAGCTACGCCAAGAGACCCAGTACTTC. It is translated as CASSQLRQETQYF.

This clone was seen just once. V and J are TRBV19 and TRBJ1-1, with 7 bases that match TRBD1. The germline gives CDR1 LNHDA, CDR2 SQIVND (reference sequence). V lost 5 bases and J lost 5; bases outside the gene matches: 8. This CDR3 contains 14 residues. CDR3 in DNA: TGTGCCAGTAGTGCCACAGGGGATGGGACTGAAGCTTTCTTT. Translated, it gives CASSATGDGTEAFF. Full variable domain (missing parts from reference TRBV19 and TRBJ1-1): DGGITQSPKYLFRKEGQNVTLSCEQNLNHDAMYWYRQDPGQGLRLIYYSQIVNDFQKGDIAEGYSVSREKKESFPLTVTSAQKNPTAFYLCASSATGDGTEAFFGQGTRLTVV.

CDR3 protein: CAWSPGQGPSYEQYF. The DNA for the CDR3 is TGTGCCTGGAGTCCCGGACAGGGTCCCTCCTACGAGCAGTACTTC. V usage is TRBV30 and J usage is TRBJ2-7; 8 bases line up with TRBD1. The germline gives CDR1 GTSNPN, CDR2 SVGIG (reference sequence). CDR3 size: 15 residues. V lost 2 bases, J lost 0 bases, and 6 bases stayed unmatched.

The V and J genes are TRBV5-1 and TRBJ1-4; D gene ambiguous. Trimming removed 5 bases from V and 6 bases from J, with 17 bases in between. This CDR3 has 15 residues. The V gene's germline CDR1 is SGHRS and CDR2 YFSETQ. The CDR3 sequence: CASRSRVGLDEKLFF. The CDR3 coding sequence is TGCGCCAGCAGAAGTAGGGTCGGGTTGGATGAAAAACTGTTTTTT.

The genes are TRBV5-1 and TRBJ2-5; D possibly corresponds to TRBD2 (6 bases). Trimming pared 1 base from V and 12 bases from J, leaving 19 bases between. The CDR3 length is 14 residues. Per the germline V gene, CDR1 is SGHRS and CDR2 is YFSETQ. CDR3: CASSLLGVGTGEYF. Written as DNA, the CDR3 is TGCGCCAGCAGCTTGTTAGGAGTTGGGACGGGAGAGTACTTC.

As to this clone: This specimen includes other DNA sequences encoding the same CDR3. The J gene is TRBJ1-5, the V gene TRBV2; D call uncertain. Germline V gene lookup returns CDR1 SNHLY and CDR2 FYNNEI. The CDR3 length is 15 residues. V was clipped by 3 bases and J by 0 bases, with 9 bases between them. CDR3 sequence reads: CASSEGSYSNQPQHF. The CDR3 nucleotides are TGTGCCAGCAGTGAGGGGTCCTATAGCAATCAGCCCCAGCATTTT.

The CDR3 DNA sequence: TGTGCCAGCAGTTACGGGAAGACAGATACGCAGTATTTT. The encoded protein is CASSYGKTDTQYF. The V call is TRBV6-5, the J call TRBJ2-3; D is unresolved. The V gene's germline CDR1 is MNHEY and CDR2 SVGAGI. V lost 2 bases, J lost 3 bases, and 6 bases lay in between. The CDR3 length is 13 residues.

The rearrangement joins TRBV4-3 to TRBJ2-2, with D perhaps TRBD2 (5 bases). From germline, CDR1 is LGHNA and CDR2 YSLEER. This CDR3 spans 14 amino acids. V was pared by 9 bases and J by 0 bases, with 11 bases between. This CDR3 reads CASRSVSNTGELFF. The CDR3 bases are TGCGCCAGTCGTAGCGTTTCGAACACCGGGGAGCTGTTTTTT.

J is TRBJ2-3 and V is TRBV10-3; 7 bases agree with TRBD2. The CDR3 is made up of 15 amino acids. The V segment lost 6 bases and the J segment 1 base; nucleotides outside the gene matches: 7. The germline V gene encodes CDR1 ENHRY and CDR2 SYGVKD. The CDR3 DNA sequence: TGTGCCATCAGCCGATCGGCGGGAGGCACAGATACGCAGTATTTT. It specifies CAISRSAGGTDTQYF.

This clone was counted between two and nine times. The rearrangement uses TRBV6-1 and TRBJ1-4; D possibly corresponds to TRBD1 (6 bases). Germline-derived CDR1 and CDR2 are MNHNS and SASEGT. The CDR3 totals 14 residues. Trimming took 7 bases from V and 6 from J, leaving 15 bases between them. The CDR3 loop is CASIPGGADEKLFF. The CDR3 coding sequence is TGTGCCAGCATTCCGGGGGGGGCTGATGAAAAACTGTTTTTT.

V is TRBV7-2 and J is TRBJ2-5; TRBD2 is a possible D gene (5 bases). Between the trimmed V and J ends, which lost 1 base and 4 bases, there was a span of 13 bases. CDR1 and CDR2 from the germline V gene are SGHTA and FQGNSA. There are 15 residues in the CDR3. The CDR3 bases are TGTGCCAGCAGCTTAGTTCGATGGGCGGGAGAGACCCAGTACTTC. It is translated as CASSLVRWAGETQYF.

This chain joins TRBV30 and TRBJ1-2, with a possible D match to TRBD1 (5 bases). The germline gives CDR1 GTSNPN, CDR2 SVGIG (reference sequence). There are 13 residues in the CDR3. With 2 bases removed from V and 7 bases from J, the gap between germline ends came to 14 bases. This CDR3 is CAWSSGASFGYTF. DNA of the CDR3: TGTGCCTGGAGTTCTGGGGCCTCGTTTGGCTACACCTTC.

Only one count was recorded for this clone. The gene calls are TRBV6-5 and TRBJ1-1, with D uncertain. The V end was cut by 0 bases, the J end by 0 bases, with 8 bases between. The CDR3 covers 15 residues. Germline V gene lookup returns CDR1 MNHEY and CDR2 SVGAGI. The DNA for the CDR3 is TGTGCCAGCAGTTACTCATACAACGTGAACACTGAAGCTTTCTTT. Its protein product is CASSYSYNVNTEAFF.

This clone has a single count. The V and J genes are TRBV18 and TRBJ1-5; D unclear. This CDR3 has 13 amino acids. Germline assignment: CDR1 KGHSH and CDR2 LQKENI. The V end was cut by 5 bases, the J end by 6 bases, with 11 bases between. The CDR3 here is CASSGSPSQPQHF. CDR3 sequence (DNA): TGTGCCAGCTCAGGGTCACCAAGTCAGCCCCAGCATTTT.

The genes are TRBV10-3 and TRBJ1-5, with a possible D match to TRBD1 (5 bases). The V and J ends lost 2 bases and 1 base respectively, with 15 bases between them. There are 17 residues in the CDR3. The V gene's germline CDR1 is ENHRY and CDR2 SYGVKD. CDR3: CAISERIGEMSNQPQHF. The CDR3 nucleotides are TGTGCCATCAGTGAGCGGATAGGGGAGATGAGCAATCAGCCCCAGCATTTT.

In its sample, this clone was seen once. The CDR3 reads CASRLGTGVASEQYF. CDR3 bases: TGTGCCAGCAGACTCGGGACAGGGGTCGCCTCCGAGCAGTACTTC. This chain connects TRBV27 to TRBJ2-7; 10 bases align to TRBD1. The V gene's germline CDR1 is MNHEY and CDR2 SMNVEV (reference sequence). CDR3 length equals 15 residues. The ends lost 6 bases at V and 6 bases at J; junction bases unmatched: 11.

DNA for the CDR3: TGTGCCAGCAGCTTAGCGGGGGGATCACCCCTCCACTTT. Translated, it gives CASSLAGGSPLHF. The chain recombines TRBV7-9 with TRBJ1-6; D possibly corresponds to TRBD1 (5 bases). The germline V and J ends were trimmed by 0 bases and 10 bases, with 7 bases remaining between them. In germline, CDR1 is SEHNR, CDR2 FQNEAQ (reference sequence). CDR3 size: 13 residues.

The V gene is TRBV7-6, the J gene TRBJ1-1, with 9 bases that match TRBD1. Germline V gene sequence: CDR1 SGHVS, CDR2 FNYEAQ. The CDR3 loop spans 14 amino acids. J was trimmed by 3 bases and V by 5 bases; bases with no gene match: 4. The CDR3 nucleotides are TGTGCCAGCAGCCTTGGGACAGGGTACACTGAAGCTTTCTTT. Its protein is CASSLGTGYTEAFF.

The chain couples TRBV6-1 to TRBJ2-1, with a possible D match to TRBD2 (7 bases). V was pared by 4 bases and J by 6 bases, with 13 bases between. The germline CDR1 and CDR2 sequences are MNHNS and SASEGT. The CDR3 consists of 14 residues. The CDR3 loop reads CASSVGGPVNEQFF. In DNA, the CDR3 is TGTGCCAGCAGTGTCGGGGGGCCGGTCAATGAGCAGTTCTTC.

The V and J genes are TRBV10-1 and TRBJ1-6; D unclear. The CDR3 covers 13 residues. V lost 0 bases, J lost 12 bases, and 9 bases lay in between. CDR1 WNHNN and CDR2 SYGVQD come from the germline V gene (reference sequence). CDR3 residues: CASSESIVGPLHF. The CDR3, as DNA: TGCGCCAGCAGTGAGTCGATCGTGGGACCCCTCCACTTT.

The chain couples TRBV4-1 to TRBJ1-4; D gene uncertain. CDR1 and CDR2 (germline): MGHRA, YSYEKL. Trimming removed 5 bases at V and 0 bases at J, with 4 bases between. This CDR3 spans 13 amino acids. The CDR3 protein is CASSGTTNEKLFF. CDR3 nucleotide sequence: TGCGCCAGCAGCGGCACAACTAATGAAAAACTGTTTTTT.

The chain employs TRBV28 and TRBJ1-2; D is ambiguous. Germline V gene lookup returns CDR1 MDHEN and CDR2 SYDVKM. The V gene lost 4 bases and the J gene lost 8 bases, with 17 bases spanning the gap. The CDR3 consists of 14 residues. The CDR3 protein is CASSSLIGVAGYTF. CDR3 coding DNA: TGTGCCAGCAGTTCCCTGATCGGGGTGGCCGGCTACACCTTC.